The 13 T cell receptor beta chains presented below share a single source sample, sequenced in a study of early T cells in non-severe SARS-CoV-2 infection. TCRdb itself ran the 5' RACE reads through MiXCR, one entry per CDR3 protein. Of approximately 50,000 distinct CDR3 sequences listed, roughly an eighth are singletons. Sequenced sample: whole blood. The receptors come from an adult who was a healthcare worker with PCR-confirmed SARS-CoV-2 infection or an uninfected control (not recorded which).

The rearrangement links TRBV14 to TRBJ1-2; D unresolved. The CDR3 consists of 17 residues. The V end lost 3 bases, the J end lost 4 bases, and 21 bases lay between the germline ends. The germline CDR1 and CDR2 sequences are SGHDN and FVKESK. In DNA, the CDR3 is TGTGCCAGCAGCCACAAGAAGTATGGGAGCCTGGGCTATGGCTACACCTTC. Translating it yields CASSHKKYGSLGYGYTF. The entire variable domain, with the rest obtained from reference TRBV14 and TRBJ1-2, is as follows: EAGVTQFPSHSVIEKGQTVTLRCDPISGHDNLYWYRRVMGKEIKFLLHFVKESKQDESGMPNNRFLAERTGGTYSTLKVQPAELEDSGVYFCASSHKKYGSLGYGYTFGSGTRLTVV.

The CDR3: CASSLEVGPQFF. CDR3 coding DNA: TGTGCCAGCAGCTTAGAAGTGGGACCGCAGTTCTTC. The rearrangement links TRBV11-2 to TRBJ2-1; D is possibly TRBD1 or TRBD2 (5 bases each). Between the trimmed V and J ends, which lost 0 bases and 12 bases, there was a span of 9 bases. The length of the CDR3 is 12 residues. CDR1 SGHAT and CDR2 FQNNGV come from the germline V gene.

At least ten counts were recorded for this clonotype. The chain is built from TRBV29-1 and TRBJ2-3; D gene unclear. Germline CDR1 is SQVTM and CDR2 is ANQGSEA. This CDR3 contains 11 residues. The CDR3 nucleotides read TGCAGTGGACGTGTTACAGATACGCAGTATTTT. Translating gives CSGRVTDTQYF.

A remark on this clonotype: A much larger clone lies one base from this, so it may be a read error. CDR3 coding DNA: TGTCCCAGCAGCTTAGTGACTAGCGGGGGGGTCCGCTCCTACAATGAGCAGTTCTTC. It codes for CPSSLVTSGGVRSYNEQFF. The genes are TRBV7-2 and TRBJ2-1; TRBD2 matches 14 bases. This CDR3 is built from 19 residues. Germline V gene lookup returns CDR1 SGHTA and CDR2 FQGNSA.

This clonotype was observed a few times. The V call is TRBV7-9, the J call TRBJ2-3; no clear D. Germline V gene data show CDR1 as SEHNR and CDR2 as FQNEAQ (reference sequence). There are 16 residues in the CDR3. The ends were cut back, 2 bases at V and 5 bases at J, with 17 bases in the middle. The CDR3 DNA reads TGTGCCAGCAGCTTATATGTCTCGGGCCTTCAAGATACGCAGTATTTT. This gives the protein CASSLYVSGLQDTQYF. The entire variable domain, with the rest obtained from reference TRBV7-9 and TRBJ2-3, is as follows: DTGVSQNPRHKITKRGQNVTFRCDPISEHNRLYWYRQTLGQGPEFLTYFQNEAQLEKSRLLSDRFSAERPKGSFSTLEIQRTEQGDSAMYLCASSLYVSGLQDTQYFGPGTRLTVL.

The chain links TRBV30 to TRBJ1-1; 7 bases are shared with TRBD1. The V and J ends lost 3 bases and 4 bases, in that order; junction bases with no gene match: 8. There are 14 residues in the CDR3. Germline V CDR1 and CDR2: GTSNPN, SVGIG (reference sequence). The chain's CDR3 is CAWRPTGRITEAFF. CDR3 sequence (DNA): TGTGCCTGGAGGCCGACAGGGCGTATCACTGAAGCTTTCTTT.

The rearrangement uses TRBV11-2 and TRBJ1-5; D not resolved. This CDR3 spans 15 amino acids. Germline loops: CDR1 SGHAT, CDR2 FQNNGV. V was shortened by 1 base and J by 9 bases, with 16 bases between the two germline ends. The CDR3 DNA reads TGTGCCAGCAGCTTAGGGGTACAGCCCCTATGGCCCCAGCATTTT. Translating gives CASSLGVQPLWPQHF. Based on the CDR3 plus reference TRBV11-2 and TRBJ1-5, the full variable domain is EAGVAQSPRYKIIEKRQSVAFWCNPISGHATLYWYQQILGQGPKLLIQFQNNGVVDDSQLPKDRFSAERLKGVDSTLKIQPAKLEDSAVYLCASSLGVQPLWPQHFGDGTRLSIL.

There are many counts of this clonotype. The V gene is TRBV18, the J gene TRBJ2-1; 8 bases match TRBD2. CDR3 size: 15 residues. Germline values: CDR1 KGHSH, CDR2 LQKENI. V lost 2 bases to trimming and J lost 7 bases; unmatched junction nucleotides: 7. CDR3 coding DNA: TGTGCCAGCTCACCAAGGATAGCGGGGCTTAATGAGCAGTTCTTC. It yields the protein CASSPRIAGLNEQFF.

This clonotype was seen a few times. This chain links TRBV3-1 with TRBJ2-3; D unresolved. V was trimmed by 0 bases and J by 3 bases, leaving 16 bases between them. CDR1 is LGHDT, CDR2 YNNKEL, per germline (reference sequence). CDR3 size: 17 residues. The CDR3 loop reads CASSQDPRVGPTDTQYF. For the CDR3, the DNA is TGTGCCAGCAGCCAAGATCCCAGAGTAGGCCCAACAGATACGCAGTATTTT.

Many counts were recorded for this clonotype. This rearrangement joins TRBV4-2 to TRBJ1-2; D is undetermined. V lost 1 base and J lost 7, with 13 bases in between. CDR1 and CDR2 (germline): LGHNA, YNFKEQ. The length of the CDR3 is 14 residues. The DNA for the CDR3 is TGTGCCAGCAGCCAAGGGTGGCGTTGGCGTGGCTACACCTTC. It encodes CASSQGWRWRGYTF.

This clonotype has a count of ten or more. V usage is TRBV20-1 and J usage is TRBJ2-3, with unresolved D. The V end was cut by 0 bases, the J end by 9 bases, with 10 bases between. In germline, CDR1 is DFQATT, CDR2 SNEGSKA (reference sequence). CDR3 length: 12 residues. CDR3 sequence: CSARESSPTQYF. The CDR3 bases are TGCAGTGCTAGAGAGTCAAGTCCCACGCAGTATTTT.

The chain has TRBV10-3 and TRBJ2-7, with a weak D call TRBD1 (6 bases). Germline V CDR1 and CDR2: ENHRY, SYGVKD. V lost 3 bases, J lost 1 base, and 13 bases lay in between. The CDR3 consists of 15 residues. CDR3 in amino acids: CAISEPMDRSYEQYF. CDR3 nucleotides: TGTGCCATCAGTGAACCAATGGACAGATCCTACGAGCAGTACTTC.

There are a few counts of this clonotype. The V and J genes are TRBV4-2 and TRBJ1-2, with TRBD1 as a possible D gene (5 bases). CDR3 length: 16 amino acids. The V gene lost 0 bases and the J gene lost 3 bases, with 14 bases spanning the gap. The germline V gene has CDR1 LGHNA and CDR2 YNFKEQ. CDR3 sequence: CASSQDRWDGDYGYTF. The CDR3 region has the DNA TGTGCCAGCAGCCAAGATCGGTGGGACGGAGACTATGGCTACACCTTC.